This T cell receptor (beta chain) emerged from a study of blood T cell repertoires in COVID-19. This clone was seen only a few times. Clones were sequenced by immunoSEQ multiplex PCR, and TCRdb holds only the in-frame ones, with some missing. Of 95,000 to 150,000 clones listed, under 90% are singletons. Specimen: peripheral blood. The source is a woman aged 65 to 85 with acute or convalescent COVID-19.

CDR3 bases: TGTGCCAGCAGCTTGGACAGGGTTAGCTCTGGAAACACCATATATTTT. Its protein product is CASSLDRVSSGNTIYF. The V call is TRBV5-4, the J call TRBJ1-3; D possibly corresponds to TRBD1 (6 bases). The CDR3 length is 16 residues. V lost 0 bases to trimming and J lost 0 bases, with 10 bases between them. Germline CDR1 reads SGHNT; CDR2 reads YYREEE (reference sequence).